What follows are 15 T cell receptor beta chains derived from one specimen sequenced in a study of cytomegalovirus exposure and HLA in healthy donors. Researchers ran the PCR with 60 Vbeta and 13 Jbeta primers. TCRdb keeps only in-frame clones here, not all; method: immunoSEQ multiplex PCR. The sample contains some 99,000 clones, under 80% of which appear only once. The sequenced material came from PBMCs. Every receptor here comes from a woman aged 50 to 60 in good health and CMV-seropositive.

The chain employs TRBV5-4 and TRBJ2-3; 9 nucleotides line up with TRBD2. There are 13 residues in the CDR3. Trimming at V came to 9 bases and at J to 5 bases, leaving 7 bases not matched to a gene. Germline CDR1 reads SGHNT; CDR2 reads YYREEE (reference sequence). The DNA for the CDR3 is TGTGCCACTCTAGCGGGGCGGGGAGATACGCAGTATTTT. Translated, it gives CATLAGRGDTQYF.

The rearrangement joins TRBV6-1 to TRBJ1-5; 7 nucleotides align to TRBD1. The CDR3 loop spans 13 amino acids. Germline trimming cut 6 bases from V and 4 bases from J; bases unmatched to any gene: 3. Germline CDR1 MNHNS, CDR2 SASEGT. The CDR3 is CASSPQGNQPQHF. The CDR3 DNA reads TGTGCCAGCAGCCCACAGGGGAATCAGCCCCAGCATTTT.

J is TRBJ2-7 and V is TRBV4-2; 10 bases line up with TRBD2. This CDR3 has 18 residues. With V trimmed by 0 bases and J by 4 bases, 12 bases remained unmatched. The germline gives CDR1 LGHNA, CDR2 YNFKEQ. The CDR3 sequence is CASSQDPAGAGGPYEQYF. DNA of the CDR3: TGTGCCAGCAGCCAAGATCCTGCGGGAGCGGGAGGGCCTTACGAGCAGTACTTC.

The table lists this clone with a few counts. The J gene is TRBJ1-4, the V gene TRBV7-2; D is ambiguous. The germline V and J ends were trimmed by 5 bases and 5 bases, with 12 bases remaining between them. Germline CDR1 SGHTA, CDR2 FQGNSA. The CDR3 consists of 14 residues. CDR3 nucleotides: TGTGCCAGCAGCCCGGGCGGGCGAAATGAAAAACTGTTTTTT. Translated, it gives CASSPGGRNEKLFF.

CDR3 in DNA: TGTGCCAGCAGTTACTCGACAGGGAGACAGCCCCAGCATTTT. Amino acid sequence: CASSYSTGRQPQHF. This rearrangement joins TRBV6-6 to TRBJ1-5; 7 bases agree with TRBD1. Trimming at V came to 0 bases and at J to 7 bases, leaving 3 bases not matched to a gene. This CDR3 has 14 residues. Germline V gene lookup returns CDR1 MNHNY and CDR2 SVGAGI (reference sequence).

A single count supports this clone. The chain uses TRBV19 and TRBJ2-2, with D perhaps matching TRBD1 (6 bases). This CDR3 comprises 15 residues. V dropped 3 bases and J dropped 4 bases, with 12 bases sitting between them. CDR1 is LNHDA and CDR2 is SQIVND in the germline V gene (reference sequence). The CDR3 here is CASSIGGLGTGELFF. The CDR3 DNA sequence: TGTGCCAGTAGTATTGGGGGCTTGGGCACCGGGGAGCTGTTTTTT.

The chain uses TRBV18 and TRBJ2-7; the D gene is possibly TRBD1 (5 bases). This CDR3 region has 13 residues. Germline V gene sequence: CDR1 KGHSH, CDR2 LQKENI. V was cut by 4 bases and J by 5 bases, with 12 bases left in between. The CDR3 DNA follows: TGTGCCAGCTCACTGATCGGCAGGGACGAGCAGTACTTC. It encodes CASSLIGRDEQYF.

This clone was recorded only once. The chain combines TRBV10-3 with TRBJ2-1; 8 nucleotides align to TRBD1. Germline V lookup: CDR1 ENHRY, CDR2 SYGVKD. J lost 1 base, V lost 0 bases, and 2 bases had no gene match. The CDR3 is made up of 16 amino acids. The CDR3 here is CAISESDRGSYNEQFF. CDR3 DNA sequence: TGTGCCATCAGTGAGTCCGACAGGGGATCCTACAATGAGCAGTTCTTC.

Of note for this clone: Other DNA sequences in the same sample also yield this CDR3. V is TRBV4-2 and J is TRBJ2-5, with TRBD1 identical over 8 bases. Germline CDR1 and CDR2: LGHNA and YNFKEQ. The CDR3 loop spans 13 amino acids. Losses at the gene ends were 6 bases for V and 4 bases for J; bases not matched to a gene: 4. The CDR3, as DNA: TGTGCCAGCAGTCTCGACAGGGGAGAGACCCAGTACTTC. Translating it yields CASSLDRGETQYF.

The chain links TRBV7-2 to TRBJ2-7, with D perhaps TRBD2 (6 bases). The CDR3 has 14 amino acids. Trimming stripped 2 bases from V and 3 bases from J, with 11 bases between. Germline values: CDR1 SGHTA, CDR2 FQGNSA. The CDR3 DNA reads TGTGCCAGCAGCTTAAGGTGGGAGGACTACGAGCAGTACTTC. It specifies CASSLRWEDYEQYF.

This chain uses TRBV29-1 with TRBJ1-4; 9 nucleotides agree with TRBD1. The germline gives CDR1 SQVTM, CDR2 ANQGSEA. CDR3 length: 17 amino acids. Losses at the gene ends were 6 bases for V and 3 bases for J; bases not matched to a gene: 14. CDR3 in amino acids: CSVSWTGEGRANEKLFF. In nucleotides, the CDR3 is TGCAGCGTCTCCTGGACAGGGGAGGGCAGGGCTAATGAAAAACTGTTTTTT. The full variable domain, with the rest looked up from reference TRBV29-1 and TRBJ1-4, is SAVISQKPSRDICQRGTSLTIQCQVDSQVTMMFWYRQQPGQSLTLIATANQGSEATYESGFVIDKFPISRPNLTFSTLTVSNMSPEDSSIYLCSVSWTGEGRANEKLFFGSGTQLSVL.

CDR3 coding DNA: TGTGCCAGCAGCTACAGGGGCTCTGGGGCCAACGTCCTGACTTTC. Encoded protein: CASSYRGSGANVLTF. The genes are TRBV7-8 and TRBJ2-6; 7 bases align to TRBD1. This CDR3 has 15 amino acids. Germline V CDR1 and CDR2: SGHVS, FQNEAQ. J lost 0 bases, V lost 4 bases, and 0 bases had no gene match.

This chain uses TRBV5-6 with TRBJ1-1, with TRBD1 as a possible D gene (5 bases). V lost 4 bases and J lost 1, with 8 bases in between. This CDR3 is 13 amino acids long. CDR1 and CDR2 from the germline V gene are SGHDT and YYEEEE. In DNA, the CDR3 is TGTGCCAGCAGCCCCGGACAGAACACTGAAGCTTTCTTT. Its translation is CASSPGQNTEAFF.

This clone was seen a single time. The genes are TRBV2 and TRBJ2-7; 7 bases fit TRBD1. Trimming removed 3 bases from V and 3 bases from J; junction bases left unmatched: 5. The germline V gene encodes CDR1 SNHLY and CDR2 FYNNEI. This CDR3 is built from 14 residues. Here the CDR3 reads CASSDISGGYEQYF. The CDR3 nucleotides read TGTGCCAGCAGTGATATCTCAGGGGGCTACGAGCAGTACTTC. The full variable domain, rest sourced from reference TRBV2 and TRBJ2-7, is EPEVTQTPSHQVTQMGQEVILRCVPISNHLYFYWYRQILGQKVEFLVSFYNNEISEKSEIFDDQFSVERPDGSNFTLKIRSTKLEDSAMYFCASSDISGGYEQYFGPGTRLTVT.

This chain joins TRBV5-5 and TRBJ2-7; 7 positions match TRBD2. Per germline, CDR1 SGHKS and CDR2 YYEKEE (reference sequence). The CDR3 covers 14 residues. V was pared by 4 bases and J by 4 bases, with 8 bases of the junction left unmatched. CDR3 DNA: TGTGCCAGCAGCCCCGCGGGGGAATATTACGAGCAGTACTTC. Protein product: CASSPAGEYYEQYF.